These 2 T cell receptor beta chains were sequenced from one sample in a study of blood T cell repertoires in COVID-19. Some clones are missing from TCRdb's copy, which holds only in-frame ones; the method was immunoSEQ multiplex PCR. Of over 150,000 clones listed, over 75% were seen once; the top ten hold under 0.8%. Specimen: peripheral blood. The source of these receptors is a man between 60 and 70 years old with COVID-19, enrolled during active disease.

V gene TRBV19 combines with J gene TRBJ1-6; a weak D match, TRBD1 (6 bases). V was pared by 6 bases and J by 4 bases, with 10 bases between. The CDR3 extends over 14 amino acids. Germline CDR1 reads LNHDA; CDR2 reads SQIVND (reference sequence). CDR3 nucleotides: TGTGCCAGTAGAAACAGGGAGTATAATTCACCCCTCCACTTT. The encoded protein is CASRNREYNSPLHF.

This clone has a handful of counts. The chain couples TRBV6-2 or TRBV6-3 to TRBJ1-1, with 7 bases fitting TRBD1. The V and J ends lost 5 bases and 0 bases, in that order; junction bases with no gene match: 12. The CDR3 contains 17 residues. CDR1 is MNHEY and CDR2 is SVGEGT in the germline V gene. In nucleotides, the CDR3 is TGTGCCAGCAGTATAGGATCCGGGACAGCTATGAACACTGAAGCTTTCTTT. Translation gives CASSIGSGTAMNTEAFF.